The next 26 T cell receptor beta chains were all read from a single sample in a study of technical replicates of blood from several donors. Method: immunoSEQ multiplex PCR; TCRdb's copy keeps in-frame clones and lacks some. The sample holds around 68,000 clones, under 98% seen once. Specimen: T cells isolated from PBMCs. Source of these receptors: a human donor in good health.

J is TRBJ1-3 and V is TRBV4-1, with 8 bases that match TRBD1. Germline CDR1 is MGHRA and CDR2 is YSYEKL. The J segment lost 3 bases and the V segment lost 0 bases, leaving 1 base of the junction unmatched. CDR3 length: 15 residues. CDR3 coding DNA: TGCGCCAGCAGCCAAGACAGGGGGCTTGGAAACACCATATATTTT. Amino acids: CASSQDRGLGNTIYF.

The chain recombines TRBV29-1 with TRBJ1-1; D remains ambiguous. Germline V gene lookup returns CDR1 SQVTM and CDR2 ANQGSEA. The CDR3 covers 11 residues. V dropped 5 bases and J dropped 7 bases, with 11 bases sitting between them. In nucleotides, the CDR3 is TGCAGCGTTCCGGGGAGAGGTGAAGCTTTCTTT. As protein: CSVPGRGEAFF. The whole variable domain, remainder taken from reference TRBV29-1 and TRBJ1-1, is SAVISQKPSRDICQRGTSLTIQCQVDSQVTMMFWYRQQPGQSLTLIATANQGSEATYESGFVIDKFPISRPNLTFSTLTVSNMSPEDSSIYLCSVPGRGEAFFGQGTRLTVV.

In its sample, this clone was seen a few times. The V call is TRBV7-9, the J call TRBJ2-7, with 7 positions matching TRBD1. CDR3 length equals 11 residues. Germline loops: CDR1 SEHNR, CDR2 FQNEAQ (reference sequence). The V gene end was trimmed by 4 bases and the J gene end by 6 bases; junction bases not matched to a gene: 0. In nucleotides, the CDR3 is TGTGCCAGCAGCTCAGGGGGCGAGCAGTACTTC. It codes for CASSSGGEQYF. The entire variable domain, with the rest obtained from reference TRBV7-9 and TRBJ2-7, is as follows: DTGVSQNPRHKITKRGQNVTFRCDPISEHNRLYWYRQTLGQGPEFLTYFQNEAQLEKSRLLSDRFSAERPKGSFSTLEIQRTEQGDSAMYLCASSSGGEQYFGPGTRLTVT.

The count of this clone is one. This chain connects TRBV29-1 to TRBJ1-5; D is possibly TRBD1 (5 bases). The CDR3 contains 13 residues. Per the germline V gene, CDR1 is SQVTM and CDR2 is ANQGSEA. Deletions cut 6 bases from V and 4 bases from J, with 13 bases between. In DNA, the CDR3 is TGCAGCGTCGAGACAGAAGCTAATCAGCCCCAGCATTTT. Protein sequence: CSVETEANQPQHF.

The V call is TRBV30, the J call TRBJ2-1; TRBD2 might be the D (7 bases). In germline, CDR1 is GTSNPN, CDR2 SVGIG (reference sequence). Deletions cut 4 bases from V and 1 base from J, with 11 bases between. The CDR3 is 14 amino acids. This chain's CDR3 is CAWIEGGSYNEQFF. The CDR3 DNA is TGTGCCTGGATCGAGGGGGGGTCCTACAATGAGCAGTTCTTC.

This rearrangement joins TRBV10-2 to TRBJ2-7, with TRBD2 matching over 8 bases. The V and J ends lost 6 bases and 1 base, in that order; junction bases with no gene match: 8. Germline V gives CDR1 WSHSY, CDR2 SAAADI. The CDR3 has 15 amino acids. The CDR3: CASRGASGLSYEQYF. The CDR3, as DNA: TGCGCCAGCAGGGGGGCTAGCGGGCTTTCCTACGAGCAGTACTTC.

This chain uses TRBV6-5 with TRBJ1-1; TRBD1 might be the D (6 bases). The CDR3 totals 11 residues. V was pared by 10 bases and J by 4 bases, with 10 bases between. Germline V gives CDR1 MNHEY, CDR2 SVGAGI. CDR3 DNA sequence: TGTGCCATAGGCAGGGGCACTGAAGCTTTCTTT. This codes for CAIGRGTEAFF.

A single count supports this clone. The DNA of the CDR3 is TGTGCCAGCAGTGAAGTTACAGGGGGCACTGAAGCTTTCTTT. The encoded protein is CASSEVTGGTEAFF. V usage is TRBV2 and J usage is TRBJ1-1; 8 nucleotides agree with TRBD1. With V trimmed by 1 base and J by 4 bases, 2 bases remained unmatched. The germline CDR1 and CDR2 sequences are SNHLY and FYNNEI. The CDR3 consists of 14 residues.

This chain joins TRBV4-1 and TRBJ2-4; the D gene is possibly TRBD2 (7 bases). The germline V gene encodes CDR1 MGHRA and CDR2 YSYEKL. The CDR3 is 14 amino acids. V dropped 1 base and J dropped 8 bases, with 12 bases sitting between them. As DNA, the CDR3 is TGCGCCAGCAGCCAAGGAAAAGGGGGGGACATTCAGTACTTC. Its translation: CASSQGKGGDIQYF.

This clone appeared a few times. The chain uses TRBV6-6 and TRBJ1-1; 9 nucleotides align to TRBD1. The CDR3 is 12 amino acids. Unmatched junction bases numbered 3, after V lost 2 bases and J lost 11 bases. Germline V lookup: CDR1 MNHNY, CDR2 SVGAGI (reference sequence). The CDR3 sequence is CASSYGTGTAFF. In nucleotides, the CDR3 is TGTGCCAGCAGTTACGGGACAGGGACGGCTTTCTTT.

The rearrangement links TRBV6-5 to TRBJ1-1; D uncertain. The CDR3 spans 15 residues. V dropped 0 bases and J dropped 0 bases, with 8 bases sitting between them. Germline values: CDR1 MNHEY, CDR2 SVGAGI. The CDR3 sequence is CASSYSGGVNTEAFF. CDR3 bases: TGTGCCAGCAGTTACTCCGGAGGAGTGAACACTGAAGCTTTCTTT.

The rearrangement links TRBV29-1 to TRBJ1-2; 7 positions agree with TRBD1. This CDR3 has 11 amino acids. Per the germline V gene, CDR1 is SQVTM and CDR2 is ANQGSEA. V dropped 7 bases and J dropped 6; count of bases not matched to a gene: 5. As DNA, the CDR3 is TGCAGCGGATTACAGGGGAATGGCTACACCTTC. Its protein is CSGLQGNGYTF.

V usage is TRBV5-6 and J usage is TRBJ2-7; D may be TRBD2 (6 bases). The V end lost 4 bases, the J end lost 1 base, and 15 bases lay between the germline ends. The V gene's germline CDR1 is SGHDT and CDR2 YYEEEE. The CDR3 has 15 residues. The CDR3 here is CASSGRLGKSYEQYF. The CDR3 region has the DNA TGTGCCAGCAGCGGCCGACTAGGAAAATCCTACGAGCAGTACTTC.

This sequence joins TRBV11-2 and TRBJ2-7; 11 positions agree with TRBD2. Trimming cost V 0 bases and J 3 bases; bases outside gene matches: 10. CDR1 SGHAT and CDR2 FQNNGV come from the germline V gene. The CDR3 loop spans 18 amino acids. The DNA for the CDR3 is TGTGCCAGCAGCTTAGATTTGATAGGGACTAGCGGATTCTACGAGCAGTACTTC. Translated: CASSLDLIGTSGFYEQYF.

The V gene is TRBV10-3, the J gene TRBJ2-7; 11 bases agree with TRBD2. The CDR3 runs 15 residues. J lost 4 bases, V lost 4 bases, and 6 bases had no gene match. Germline lookup yields CDR1 ENHRY and CDR2 SYGVKD. The CDR3 bases are TGTGCCATCAGTGCAGGGTTAGCGGGAGGGTACGAGCAGTACTTC. Amino acids: CAISAGLAGGYEQYF.

This chain links TRBV19 with TRBJ2-2, with D possibly being TRBD2 (6 bases). V was pared by 6 bases and J by 5 bases, with 16 bases between. The length of the CDR3 is 15 residues. Germline V gene data show CDR1 as LNHDA and CDR2 as SQIVND (reference sequence). The CDR3 DNA follows: TGTGCCAGTAGAAGCGGGCAGGGCTATACCGGGGAGCTGTTTTTT. It codes for CASRSGQGYTGELFF. Full variable domain (rest looked up from reference TRBV19 and TRBJ2-2): DGGITQSPKYLFRKEGQNVTLSCEQNLNHDAMYWYRQDPGQGLRLIYYSQIVNDFQKGDIAEGYSVSREKKESFPLTVTSAQKNPTAFYLCASRSGQGYTGELFFGEGSRLTVL.

This clone came up once. The gene calls are TRBV6-6 and TRBJ2-7, with D possibly TRBD1 on 5 matching bases. The CDR3 is 16 amino acids. V shed 0 bases and J shed 1 base, with 13 bases lying between them. The germline V gene has CDR1 MNHNY and CDR2 SVGAGI (reference sequence). In nucleotides, the CDR3 is TGTGCCAGCAGTTACTCGAGATTCAGGGATTCCTACGAGCAGTACTTC. Translating gives CASSYSRFRDSYEQYF.

This chain connects TRBV2 to TRBJ2-1; 8 bases match TRBD1. Germline CDR1 is SNHLY and CDR2 is FYNNEI. This CDR3 comprises 14 residues. V lost 8 bases to trimming and J lost 8 bases; unmatched junction nucleotides: 11. CDR3 sequence (DNA): TGTGCCAGCGCTGACAGGGGTTCCCTCGATGAGCAGTTCTTC. This sequence encodes CASADRGSLDEQFF.

The chain uses TRBV27 and TRBJ1-2; possible D gene TRBD1, 5 bases. From germline, CDR1 is MNHEY and CDR2 SMNVEV (reference sequence). V was trimmed by 1 base and J by 4 bases, leaving 7 bases between them. The CDR3 is 13 amino acids. The DNA for the CDR3 is TGTGCCAGCAGTTTATACAGGACCTATGGCTACACCTTC. Its protein is CASSLYRTYGYTF.

This chain connects TRBV19 to TRBJ1-5; 8 positions agree with TRBD1. This CDR3 contains 15 residues. The germline V gene has CDR1 LNHDA and CDR2 SQIVND (reference sequence). Germline trimming cut 8 bases from V and 3 bases from J; bases unmatched to any gene: 9. In DNA form, the CDR3 reads TGTGCCAGTCAATGGACAGGGAACGACAATCAGCCCCAGCATTTT. It encodes CASQWTGNDNQPQHF.

This sequence joins TRBV29-1 and TRBJ2-2, with D possibly being TRBD1 (6 bases). CDR1 is SQVTM, CDR2 ANQGSEA, per germline. The CDR3 is 13 residues long. The ends were cut back, 7 bases at V and 5 bases at J, with 14 bases in the middle. As DNA, the CDR3 is TGCAGCGGCAACAGGGTTGAGACCGGGGAGCTGTTTTTT. It yields the protein CSGNRVETGELFF.

The chain combines TRBV18 with TRBJ1-5, with 8 bases lining up with TRBD1. V trimming: 6 bases; J trimming: 9 bases; junction bases outside the gene matches: 7. CDR3 length equals 13 residues. Germline V gene data show CDR1 as KGHSH and CDR2 as LQKENI. The CDR3 reads CASSTVGTGPQHF. In nucleotides, the CDR3 is TGTGCCAGCTCGACCGTGGGGACAGGGCCCCAGCATTTT.

V usage is TRBV28 and J usage is TRBJ1-5, with no clear D. This CDR3 has 13 amino acids. Trimming shortened V by 6 bases and J by 0 bases, and 6 bases separated the two germline ends. Germline V gene lookup returns CDR1 MDHEN and CDR2 SYDVKM. CDR3 protein: CASSLYSNQPQHF. The CDR3 coding sequence is TGTGCCAGCAGCCTTTATAGCAATCAGCCCCAGCATTTT.

The chain has TRBV29-1 and TRBJ2-7, with 8 bases identical to TRBD1. This CDR3 is 14 amino acids long. Germline V gene data show CDR1 as SQVTM and CDR2 as ANQGSEA. V lost 3 bases and J lost 5; bases outside the gene matches: 9. The CDR3 nucleotides are TGCAGCGTTGACTGGTCAGGGGGCGCGGACGAGCAGTACTTC. Amino acid sequence: CSVDWSGGADEQYF.

This rearrangement joins TRBV25-1 to TRBJ1-1; 9 positions match TRBD1. This CDR3 spans 16 amino acids. V was pared by 2 bases and J by 5 bases, with 9 bases of the junction left unmatched. CDR1 and CDR2 from the germline V gene are MGHDK and SYGVNS. The CDR3 bases are TGTGCCAGCAGTGAAAGACTACAGGGGGCTGGGACTGAAGCTTTCTTT. It encodes CASSERLQGAGTEAFF.

This clone was seen just once. The chain joins TRBV19 to TRBJ1-5; the D is unclear. This CDR3 has 17 amino acids. Between the trimmed V and J ends, which lost 3 bases and 6 bases, there was a span of 21 bases. Germline V gene sequence: CDR1 LNHDA, CDR2 SQIVND (reference sequence). For the CDR3, the DNA is TGTGCCAGTAGTATTTCCACGGTGGGCAGAGTTGGTCAGCCCCAGCATTTT. This codes for CASSISTVGRVGQPQHF.